The 27 T cell receptor beta chains listed next were all sequenced from one sample in a study of cytomegalovirus exposure and HLA in healthy donors. The PCR used 60 Vbeta and 13 Jbeta primers. Data came from immunoSEQ multiplex PCR; TCRdb stores just in-frame clones and leaves some out. The sample includes about 200,000 clones, 65% to 85% seen only once; the top ten take 2.9%. What was sequenced was PBMCs. These receptors were collected from a woman aged 25 to 39 in good health and CMV-seronegative.

The chain carries TRBV5-6 and TRBJ1-2; 9 nucleotides align to TRBD1. The germline CDR1 and CDR2 sequences are SGHDT and YYEEEE. This CDR3 is 14 amino acids long. The ends lost 1 base at V and 6 bases at J; junction bases unmatched: 4. DNA of the CDR3: TGTGCCAGCAGCTTGACAGGGGGCGCTAATGGCTACACCTTC. Encoded protein: CASSLTGGANGYTF.

The J gene is TRBJ2-5, the V gene TRBV5-4; TRBD1 matches 7 bases. The V and J ends lost 6 bases and 3 bases, in that order; junction bases with no gene match: 8. CDR1 is SGHNT and CDR2 is YYREEE in the germline V gene (reference sequence). There are 14 residues in the CDR3. CDR3 sequence (DNA): TGTGCCAGCAACGTTGGGCAGGGGGAAGAGACCCAGTACTTC. Residues: CASNVGQGEETQYF.

The genes are TRBV6-6 and TRBJ2-1; the match to TRBD2 covers 10 bases. Germline V gene data show CDR1 as MNHNY and CDR2 as SVGAGI (reference sequence). Trimming at V came to 7 bases and at J to 6 bases, leaving 9 bases not matched to a gene. The CDR3 loop spans 15 amino acids. The CDR3 coding sequence is TGTGCCAGCAAGACTACTAGCGGGGCTTTCAATGAGCAGTTCTTC. It is translated as CASKTTSGAFNEQFF.

The chain combines TRBV2 with TRBJ1-1; D gene unclear. Germline V gives CDR1 SNHLY, CDR2 FYNNEI. Trimming pared 6 bases from V and 2 bases from J, leaving 7 bases between. The CDR3 covers 12 residues. The CDR3 bases are TGTGCCAGCAGCTACGCTAACACTGAAGCTTTCTTT. Encoded protein: CASSYANTEAFF. Together with reference TRBV2 and TRBJ1-1, the CDR3 gives the full variable domain: EPEVTQTPSHQVTQMGQEVILRCVPISNHLYFYWYRQILGQKVEFLVSFYNNEISEKSEIFDDQFSVERPDGSNFTLKIRSTKLEDSAMYFCASSYANTEAFFGQGTRLTVV.

V gene TRBV30 combines with J gene TRBJ1-5; D remains unclear. Per germline, CDR1 GTSNPN and CDR2 SVGIG (reference sequence). V was cut by 0 bases and J by 2 bases, with 11 bases left in between. The CDR3 extends over 15 amino acids. The CDR3 DNA follows: TGTGCCTGGAGTGTACGAGGGCAGGGCAATCAGCCCCAGCATTTT. This gives the protein CAWSVRGQGNQPQHF.

This clone was recorded once. The V and J genes are TRBV7-9 and TRBJ1-1; 7 bases are a match to TRBD1. With 5 bases clipped from V and 5 bases from J, the junction kept 2 bases outside the gene matches. The CDR3 covers 12 residues. Germline CDR1 reads SEHNR; CDR2 reads FQNEAQ (reference sequence). The CDR3 nucleotides read TGTGCCAGCAGCCACAGGGGTACTGAAGCTTTCTTT. It translates to CASSHRGTEAFF.

In its sample, this clone was seen a few times. The CDR3 DNA is TGTGCCAGCAGCTGGACAGGTTTCTCTGGAAACACCATATATTTT. Amino acids: CASSWTGFSGNTIYF. The chain joins TRBV7-2 to TRBJ1-3; 7 bases map to TRBD1. The V and J ends lost 4 bases and 0 bases, in that order; junction bases with no gene match: 3. Germline CDR1 reads SGHTA; CDR2 reads FQGNSA. This CDR3 region has 15 residues. Complete variable domain (other parts from reference TRBV7-2 and TRBJ1-3): GAGVSQSPSNKVTEKGKDVELRCDPISGHTALYWYRQSLGQGLEFLIYFQGNSAPDKSGLPSDRFSAERTGGSVSTLTIQRTQQEDSAVYLCASSWTGFSGNTIYFGEGSWLTVV.

The chain joins TRBV28 to TRBJ2-7, with 7 positions matching TRBD1. The V gene end was trimmed by 1 base and the J gene end by 5 bases; junction bases not matched to a gene: 8. There are 15 residues in the CDR3. Per the germline V gene, CDR1 is MDHEN and CDR2 is SYDVKM. The CDR3 sequence: CASSLLGQKGHEQYF. DNA of the CDR3: TGTGCCAGCAGTTTATTGGGACAGAAAGGCCACGAGCAGTACTTC. The full variable domain, with the rest looked up from reference TRBV28 and TRBJ2-7, is DVKVTQSSRYLVKRTGEKVFLECVQDMDHENMFWYRQDPGLGLRLIYFSYDVKMKEKGDIPEGYSVSREKKERFSLILESASTNQTSMYLCASSLLGQKGHEQYFGPGTRLTVT.

V gene TRBV18 combines with J gene TRBJ1-4; perhaps TRBD1 as D (6 bases). V was cut by 4 bases and J by 4 bases, with 7 bases left in between. CDR1 is KGHSH and CDR2 is LQKENI in the germline V gene. CDR3 length equals 13 residues. CDR3 DNA: TGTGCCAGCTCACGGACAGTTAATGAAAAACTGTTTTTT. This codes for CASSRTVNEKLFF.

This sequence joins TRBV9 and TRBJ2-7, with 7 bases fitting TRBD1. Germline trimming cut 4 bases from V and 3 bases from J; bases unmatched to any gene: 7. The CDR3 is 14 residues long. Germline CDR1 is SGDLS and CDR2 is YYNGEE. CDR3 sequence reads: CASSPSQGFYEQYF. The CDR3, as DNA: TGTGCCAGCAGCCCATCACAGGGGTTCTACGAGCAGTACTTC.

This rearrangement joins TRBV5-4 to TRBJ2-7, with 8 bases identical to TRBD2. V trimming: 0 bases; J trimming: 3 bases; junction bases outside the gene matches: 14. From germline, CDR1 is SGHNT and CDR2 YYREEE (reference sequence). The CDR3 extends over 18 amino acids. This chain's CDR3 is CASSLAGGERGMIYEQYF. The CDR3 nucleotides read TGTGCCAGCAGCTTGGCCGGGGGGGAGCGGGGGATGATCTACGAGCAGTACTTC.

Comments on this clone: The sample has other DNA sequences that encode this CDR3 too. J is TRBJ2-3 and V is TRBV2; possibly TRBD2 for D (6 bases). With 3 bases removed from V and 7 bases from J, the gap between germline ends came to 8 bases. Germline V CDR1 and CDR2: SNHLY, FYNNEI. CDR3 length: 12 amino acids. The DNA for the CDR3 is TGTGCCAGCAGTGAGCGGGGAAATACGCAGTATTTT. It codes for CASSERGNTQYF.

The chain employs TRBV9 and TRBJ2-6; no reliable D call. CDR3 length equals 14 residues. The germline V gene encodes CDR1 SGDLS and CDR2 YYNGEE. Trimming left V 3 bases short and J 2 bases short, with 6 bases between. CDR3 sequence reads: CASSDEAGANVLTF. CDR3 nucleotide sequence: TGTGCCAGCAGCGACGAGGCTGGGGCCAACGTCCTGACTTTC.

This rearrangement joins TRBV6-5 to TRBJ2-2; 8 bases fit TRBD2. The CDR3 length is 15 residues. The ends lost 5 bases at V and 4 bases at J; junction bases unmatched: 6. CDR1 is MNHEY, CDR2 SVGAGI, per germline. CDR3 bases: TGTGCCAGCAGTACGGGGGGGCCCATCACCGGGGAGCTGTTTTTT. The encoded protein is CASSTGGPITGELFF.

The chain links TRBV7-2 to TRBJ2-3; 10 bases line up with TRBD2. The CDR3 covers 17 residues. The J segment lost 4 bases and the V segment lost 0 bases, leaving 7 bases of the junction unmatched. CDR1 SGHTA and CDR2 FQGNSA come from the germline V gene. CDR3 amino acids: CASSLALAGVVSDTQYF. The CDR3 nucleotides read TGTGCCAGCAGCTTAGCGCTAGCGGGAGTAGTTTCAGATACGCAGTATTTT.

A few counts support this clone. This chain joins TRBV23-1 and TRBJ1-2, with 7 bases lining up with TRBD1. TRBV23-1 is an ORF; its function is uncertain. CDR3 size: 12 residues. J lost 7 bases, V lost 8 bases, and 7 bases had no gene match. The CDR3 region has the DNA TGCGCCAGCCAAAGGAGGGGGCGTGGCTACACCTTC. It codes for CASQRRGRGYTF.

This rearrangement joins TRBV7-8 to TRBJ2-7, with 11 bases matching TRBD2. V shed 1 base and J 7 bases; nucleotides not matched to a gene: 12. Germline assignment: CDR1 SGHVS and CDR2 FQNEAQ. This CDR3 has 17 residues. The CDR3 region has the DNA TGTGCCAGCAGCTTAGTGGTGCTAGCGGGAGGCCCTTTGGAGCAGTACTTC. It encodes CASSLVVLAGGPLEQYF.

This clone came up a few times. The chain uses TRBV19 and TRBJ2-3; D unclear. Germline-derived CDR1 and CDR2 are LNHDA and SQIVND (reference sequence). The CDR3 runs to 14 residues. Trimming took 5 bases from V and 6 from J, leaving 15 bases between them. The CDR3 sequence: CASSQLQGADTQYF. The CDR3 coding sequence is TGTGCCAGTAGTCAATTACAAGGAGCGGATACGCAGTATTTT.

The V gene is TRBV2, the J gene TRBJ2-3; no clear D. There are 12 residues in the CDR3. Trimming removed 4 bases from V and 1 base from J, with 3 bases in between. Germline V gene sequence: CDR1 SNHLY, CDR2 FYNNEI. CDR3 protein: CASSVGTDTQYF. CDR3 bases: TGTGCCAGCAGTGTCGGCACAGATACGCAGTATTTT.

This clone was recorded a few times. The chain recombines TRBV18 with TRBJ1-3; D uncertain. This CDR3 contains 16 residues. Germline V gives CDR1 KGHSH, CDR2 LQKENI. The V gene lost 3 bases and the J gene lost 0 bases, with 12 bases spanning the gap. The CDR3 region has the DNA TGTGCCAGCTCACCGCCTTATTTCGGCTCTGGAAACACCATATATTTT. This translates into CASSPPYFGSGNTIYF.

This chain uses TRBV9 with TRBJ2-3; 8 nucleotides agree with TRBD2. Trimming removed 4 bases from V and 0 bases from J; junction bases left unmatched: 4. Germline V CDR1 and CDR2: SGDLS, YYNGEE. This CDR3 has 15 amino acids. This CDR3 reads CASSLRLASTDTQYF. The CDR3, as DNA: TGTGCCAGCAGCCTACGACTAGCGAGCACAGATACGCAGTATTTT.

The chain joins TRBV11-2 to TRBJ2-7; 15 nucleotides line up with TRBD2. Per the germline V gene, CDR1 is SGHAT and CDR2 is FQNNGV. The CDR3 is 18 residues long. Unmatched junction bases numbered 10, after V lost 5 bases and J lost 2 bases. The CDR3: CASSPGTSGRKRAYEQYF. CDR3 coding DNA: TGTGCCAGCAGCCCCGGGACTAGCGGGAGGAAACGGGCCTACGAGCAGTACTTC.

CDR3 DNA sequence: TGTGCCAGCAGCTTAGTAACACAGGGGCGGGAAAAACTGTTTTTT. Protein: CASSLVTQGREKLFF. The chain recombines TRBV7-6 with TRBJ1-4, with TRBD1 matching over 7 bases. CDR3 size: 15 residues. Germline V gives CDR1 SGHVS, CDR2 FNYEAQ. V was pared by 1 base and J by 8 bases, with 7 bases of the junction left unmatched.

CDR3 residues: CASRQTGQGANEQFF. As DNA, the CDR3 is TGTGCCAGCAGGCAGACGGGACAGGGGGCCAATGAGCAGTTCTTC. This chain uses TRBV6-5 with TRBJ2-1, with 12 positions matching TRBD1. V lost 6 bases, J lost 6 bases, and 6 bases stayed unmatched. Per the germline V gene, CDR1 is MNHEY and CDR2 is SVGAGI. The CDR3 loop spans 15 amino acids.

V and J are TRBV9 and TRBJ1-1, with D unresolved. Trimming shortened V by 4 bases and J by 5 bases, and 9 bases separated the two germline ends. Germline CDR1 is SGDLS and CDR2 is YYNGEE. The CDR3 contains 12 residues. Here the CDR3 DNA reads TGTGCCAGCAGCTCGTCCCGGACTGAAGCTTTCTTT. Protein product: CASSSSRTEAFF.

The chain carries TRBV12-2 and TRBJ1-6. TRBV12-2 is deemed a pseudogene. CDR3 length equals 12 residues. The CDR3 DNA sequence: TGTGCAAGTCGCCAAGAGGCTTCACCCCTCCACTTT. Translating gives CASRQEASPLHF.

The J gene is TRBJ2-7, the V gene TRBV5-4; weak D call: TRBD2 (5 bases). V lost 4 bases to trimming and J lost 6 bases, with 20 bases between them. CDR1 and CDR2 (germline): SGHNT, YYREEE (reference sequence). This CDR3 is 15 amino acids long. The CDR3 region has the DNA TGTGCCAGCAGCAGAACCAGCGGAGGCCTAAGCGAGCAGTACTTC. Amino acids: CASSRTSGGLSEQYF.